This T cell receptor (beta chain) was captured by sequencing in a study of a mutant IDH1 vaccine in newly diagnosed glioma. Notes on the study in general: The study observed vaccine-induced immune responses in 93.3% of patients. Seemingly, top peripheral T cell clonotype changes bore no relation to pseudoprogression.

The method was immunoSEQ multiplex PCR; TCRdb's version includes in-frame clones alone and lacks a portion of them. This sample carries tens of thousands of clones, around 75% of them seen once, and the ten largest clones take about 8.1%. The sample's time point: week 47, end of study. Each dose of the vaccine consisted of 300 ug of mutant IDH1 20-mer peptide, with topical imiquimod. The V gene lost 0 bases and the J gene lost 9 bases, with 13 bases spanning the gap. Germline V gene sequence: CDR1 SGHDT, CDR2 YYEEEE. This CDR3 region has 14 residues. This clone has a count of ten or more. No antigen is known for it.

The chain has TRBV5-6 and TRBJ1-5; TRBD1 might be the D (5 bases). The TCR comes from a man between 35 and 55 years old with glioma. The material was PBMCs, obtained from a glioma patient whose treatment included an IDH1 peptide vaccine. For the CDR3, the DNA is TGTGCCAGCAGCTTGGGAGGGGACGATTTGCCCCAGCATTTT. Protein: CASSLGGDDLPQHF. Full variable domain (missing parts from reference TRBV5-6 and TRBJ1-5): DAGVTQSPTHLIKTRGQQVTLRCSPKSGHDTVSWYQQALGQGPQFIFQYYEEEERQRGNFPDRFSGHQFPNYSSELNVNALLLGDSALYLCASSLGGDDLPQHFGDGTRLSIL.